Listed here is a single TCR beta chain. These data belong to a study of blood T cell repertoires in COVID-19. Study details: Samples of COVID-19 (acute and convalescent) were obtained from the United States, Italy and Spain. Sources were T cells, B-cell-depleted T cells, or PBMCs; the material itself was cDNA or gDNA.

Between the trimmed V and J ends, which lost 2 bases and 6 bases, there was a span of 13 bases. The V gene's germline CDR1 is MNHEY and CDR2 SVGEGT. This CDR3 has 14 amino acids. Study processing details: The assay estimated nucleated cells by amplifying reference gene primers. This table comes from immunoSEQ multiplex PCR, and its TCRdb copy is limited to in-frame clones, with some not included. The DNA gave D and trimming, while V, J and clone size come from that table. The repertoire holds some 160,000 clones, with 89% as singletons. The chain combines TRBV6-2 or TRBV6-3 with TRBJ1-2, with D maybe TRBD1 (5 bases). The sample taken for sequencing was peripheral blood. This TCR came from a man aged 55 to 70 with acute or convalescent COVID-19. The CDR3 here is CASSYSEQANGYTF. For the CDR3, the DNA is TGTGCCAGCAGTTACAGCGAACAGGCCAATGGCTACACCTTC.